The clone carrying this T cell receptor beta chain occurred a few times. The antigen is undetermined. The assay was run at survey level. In the authors' methods: Lowest detectable productive clonotype frequency was 2.59 x 10-5. TCRdb's copy holds only in-frame clones and misses some; the assay was immunoSEQ multiplex PCR. For V, J and clone size, that table is used; D and trimming come from the DNA. The sample includes about 32,000 clones, around 66% of them seen just once. This sample was included in a study of STAT5B mutations in CD4+ large granular lymphocyte leukemia. V was clipped by 3 bases and J by 0 bases; unmatched bases: 13. Germline CDR1 reads LNHDA; CDR2 reads SQIVND (reference sequence). This CDR3 is built from 18 residues. Study-wide points: 25% of private leukemic clonotypes occurred rarely in other patients' non-leukemic repertoires. 8/27 top patient clones versus 2/35 control clones were TRBV06-family.

The rearrangement joins TRBV19 to TRBJ1-2; TRBD1 matches at 7 bases. The source material was CD4+ T cells from blood buffy coats. This TCR derives from a human donor in good health. The CDR3 reads CASSIPSRGASSNYGYTF. The CDR3 coding sequence is TGTGCCAGTAGTATCCCCTCCAGGGGGGCCTCGTCTAACTATGGCTACACCTTC.